Below are 13 T cell receptor beta chains sequenced from a single sample in a study of quantifying T cell responses using KT2 cells. On the study more broadly: cDNA was made from DNase-treated RNA using alpha and beta constant primers.

An oligo carrying a UMI was ligated to the cDNA 3' end. The first PCR ran 4 to 5 cycles with an equimolar RC1.1 and RC1.2 beta primer mix. From the UMI-ligation and nested PCR reads, TCRdb called clonotypes with MiXCR, one entry per CDR3 protein. There are about 30,000 distinct CDR3 sequences in the sample; 6% to 9.5% occur only once, and 15% to 18% lies in the top ten. The sample comprised PBMCs spiked with cells of the T cell clone KT2. Every receptor here comes from a human donor.

This clonotype was counted many times. The gene calls are TRBV7-8 and TRBJ2-7; TRBD1 might be the D (6 bases). Between the trimmed V and J ends, which lost 5 bases and 3 bases, there was a span of 14 bases. This CDR3 region has 14 residues. CDR1 SGHVS and CDR2 FQNEAQ come from the germline V gene. Here the CDR3 reads CASSLRTERYEQYF. In nucleotides, the CDR3 is TGTGCCAGCAGCCTTAGGACAGAACGCTACGAGCAGTACTTC. Combining the CDR3 with reference TRBV7-8 and TRBJ2-7 gives the whole variable domain GAGVSQSPRYKVAKRGQDVALRCDPISGHVSLFWYQQALGQGPEFLTYFQNEAQLDKSGLPSDRFFAERPEGSVSTLKIQRTQQEDSAVYLCASSLRTERYEQYFGPGTRLTVT.

This clonotype appeared many times. This chain uses TRBV29-1 with TRBJ1-1, with TRBD1 matching 7 bases. Germline CDR1 SQVTM, CDR2 ANQGSEA. This CDR3 spans 13 amino acids. Trimming at V came to 3 bases and at J to 5 bases, leaving 6 bases not matched to a gene. CDR3 nucleotide sequence: TGCAGCGTTGATCTGCAGGGGGGGACTGAAGCTTTCTTT. This sequence encodes CSVDLQGGTEAFF.

This clonotype was counted between two and nine times. The V and J genes are TRBV20-1 and TRBJ2-3; the D gene is possibly TRBD2 (6 bases). Trimming removed 6 bases at V and 8 bases at J, with 18 bases between. The length of the CDR3 is 13 residues. Germline CDR1 reads DFQATT; CDR2 reads SNEGSKA (reference sequence). The chain's CDR3 is CSAKGLGFRTQYF. The CDR3, as DNA: TGCAGTGCGAAGGGACTGGGCTTCCGTACGCAGTATTTT.

This clonotype was counted at least ten times. The chain employs TRBV11-2 and TRBJ1-1; D is perhaps TRBD1 (5 bases). Germline lookup yields CDR1 SGHAT and CDR2 FQNNGV. Trimming removed 1 base at V and 0 bases at J, with 15 bases between. This CDR3 is built from 17 residues. In DNA form, the CDR3 reads TGTGCCAGCAGCTTAGCCAGGGAGAGCCTCATGAACACTGAAGCTTTCTTT. As protein: CASSLARESLMNTEAFF.

This clonotype has a count of ten or more. The J gene is TRBJ1-4, the V gene TRBV9, with a tentative D call TRBD1 (6 bases). Per the germline V gene, CDR1 is SGDLS and CDR2 is YYNGEE. V gave up 4 bases and J gave up 5 bases, with 24 bases separating them. The CDR3 contains 18 residues. The CDR3 loop is CASSPHQGGGQGNEKLFF. CDR3 nucleotides: TGTGCCAGCAGCCCTCACCAAGGCGGGGGTCAGGGGAATGAAAAACTGTTTTTT.

This clonotype has only a few counts. The chain employs TRBV6-2 or TRBV6-3 and TRBJ2-5, with D possibly TRBD2 on 6 matching bases. CDR3 length: 15 amino acids. V was trimmed by 6 bases and J by 2 bases, leaving 16 bases between them. Germline V CDR1 and CDR2: MNHEY, SVGEGT. CDR3: CASRHRRGGQETQYF. The CDR3, as DNA: TGTGCCAGCAGACACAGGCGGGGAGGACAAGAGACCCAGTACTTC.

This clonotype was counted ten times or more. The rearrangement uses TRBV7-2 and TRBJ2-7; D not certain. CDR1 SGHTA and CDR2 FQGNSA come from the germline V gene. V was trimmed by 4 bases and J by 0 bases, leaving 4 bases between them. The CDR3 has 12 amino acids. CDR3 loop: CASSSPSYEQYF. CDR3 in DNA: TGTGCCAGCAGCTCCCCCTCCTACGAGCAGTACTTC.

The table lists this clonotype with many counts. This chain joins TRBV30 and TRBJ1-5; 7 nucleotides agree with TRBD1. Losses at the gene ends were 2 bases for V and 2 bases for J; bases not matched to a gene: 6. CDR3 length: 15 amino acids. Germline V lookup: CDR1 GTSNPN, CDR2 SVGIG (reference sequence). The CDR3 sequence is CAWSNGGQGNQPQHF. CDR3 bases: TGTGCCTGGAGTAACGGTGGACAGGGCAATCAGCCCCAGCATTTT.

This clonotype was recorded at least ten times. The CDR3 region is CSASPFAEPFF. The CDR3 nucleotides are TGCAGTGCTAGCCCATTTGCGGAACCTTTCTTT. V gene TRBV20-1 combines with J gene TRBJ1-1; no reliable D call. CDR1 is DFQATT, CDR2 SNEGSKA, per germline (reference sequence). The length of the CDR3 is 11 residues. Trimming shortened V by 3 bases and J by 12 bases, and 14 bases separated the two germline ends.

This chain uses TRBV27 with TRBJ2-7, with D perhaps matching TRBD1 (5 bases). The CDR3 sequence is 11 residues long. Per the germline V gene, CDR1 is MNHEY and CDR2 is SMNVEV (reference sequence). Between the trimmed V and J ends, which lost 5 bases and 7 bases, there was a span of 9 bases. The CDR3 DNA sequence: TGTGCCAGCAGTAGGGCAGGGGAGCAGTACTTC. Amino acids: CASSRAGEQYF.

This clonotype was seen repeatedly, ten times or more. The chain joins TRBV15 to TRBJ2-5; D remains unclear. The V end lost 4 bases, the J end lost 5 bases, and 14 bases lay between the germline ends. Germline values: CDR1 LNHNV, CDR2 YYDKDF (reference sequence). This CDR3 has 14 amino acids. The CDR3, as DNA: TGTGCCACCAGCACCCGCGCGATGGAGGAGACCCAGTACTTC. Translation: CATSTRAMEETQYF.

This chain joins TRBV12-3 or TRBV12-4 and TRBJ2-3; TRBD2 aligns across 9 bases. The V and J ends lost 5 bases and 1 base, in that order; junction bases with no gene match: 4. CDR3 length: 15 residues. Here the CDR3 DNA reads TGTGCCAGCAGTAGCGGGGGGCCGCGCACAGATACGCAGTATTTT. Translation: CASSSGGPRTDTQYF.

The DNA of the CDR3 is TGTGCCAGCAGCCAAGGTCTAGCGGGAGATTCGTGGTACGAGCAGTACTTC. Protein product: CASSQGLAGDSWYEQYF. The genes are TRBV3-1 and TRBJ2-7; 10 bases map to TRBD2. J gave up 4 bases and V 1 base, and 10 bases lay outside the gene matches. Germline lookup yields CDR1 LGHDT and CDR2 YNNKEL (reference sequence). The CDR3 sequence is 17 residues long.